The 19 T cell receptor beta chains below all came from one sample that was sequenced in a study of blood T cell repertoires in COVID-19. The protocol was immunoSEQ multiplex PCR, while the TCRdb copy is restricted to in-frame clones and leaves out a portion. The profile covers 200,000 to 300,000 clones, with about 88% appearing a single time and 0.9% to 1% taken by the ten largest. The sequenced sample consisted of peripheral blood. The receptors were sampled from a woman in her thirties or forties who had recovered from COVID-19.

The rearrangement joins TRBV7-9 to TRBJ2-1; D uncertain. V shed 5 bases and J shed 4 bases, with 15 bases lying between them. The CDR3 totals 15 residues. Germline lookup yields CDR1 SEHNR and CDR2 FQNEAQ (reference sequence). CDR3 in DNA: TGTGCCAGCAGCCCCAGTGGCTTCCAATACAATGAGCAGTTCTTC. This gives the protein CASSPSGFQYNEQFF.

The V and J genes are TRBV10-3 and TRBJ2-1, with 9 bases lining up with TRBD1. The V and J ends lost 4 bases and 8 bases, in that order; junction bases with no gene match: 9. Per germline, CDR1 ENHRY and CDR2 SYGVKD. This CDR3 contains 15 residues. The CDR3, as DNA: TGTGCCATCAGTGGTGGGGGACAGGGCAAAGATGAGCAGTTCTTC. Its protein is CAISGGGQGKDEQFF.

V gene TRBV27 combines with J gene TRBJ2-5; TRBD2 aligns across 15 bases. The J segment lost 5 bases and the V segment lost 3 bases, leaving 4 bases of the junction unmatched. In germline, CDR1 is MNHEY, CDR2 SMNVEV (reference sequence). CDR3 length: 16 residues. The CDR3 is CASSLGLAGGVETQYF. For the CDR3, the DNA is TGTGCCAGCAGTTTGGGACTAGCGGGAGGAGTTGAGACCCAGTACTTC.

V and J are TRBV5-4 and TRBJ2-1; 13 nucleotides line up with TRBD2. With 4 bases clipped from V and 5 bases from J, the junction kept 6 bases outside the gene matches. The CDR3 runs to 16 residues. Germline-derived CDR1 and CDR2 are SGHNT and YYREEE (reference sequence). This CDR3 is CASSPGLAGEDNEQFF. The CDR3 nucleotides are TGTGCCAGCAGCCCCGGACTAGCGGGAGAGGACAATGAGCAGTTCTTC.

The chain has TRBV10-3 and TRBJ1-5; D is possibly TRBD1 (5 bases). This CDR3 is built from 13 residues. Looked up from germline, CDR1 is ENHRY and CDR2 is SYGVKD. Trimming left V 11 bases short and J 3 bases short, with 14 bases between. The CDR3 is CAARGVHNQPQHF. CDR3 nucleotide sequence: TGTGCCGCCCGGGGGGTCCACAATCAGCCCCAGCATTTT.

The chain combines TRBV3-1 (or the pseudogene TRBV3-2) with TRBJ1-6; 8 bases match TRBD1. Per the germline V gene, CDR1 is LGHDT and CDR2 is YNNKEL (reference sequence). V shed 3 bases and J 7 bases; nucleotides not matched to a gene: 8. The CDR3 is made up of 16 amino acids. Written as DNA, the CDR3 is TGTGCCAGCAGCCAGGCTTTAACAGGGGGGAATTCACCCCTCCACTTT. Translation: CASSQALTGGNSPLHF.

This chain links TRBV9 with TRBJ1-2; D is ambiguous. V was pared by 0 bases and J by 0 bases, with 6 bases between. Looked up from germline, CDR1 is SGDLS and CDR2 is YYNGEE. This CDR3 region has 14 residues. The CDR3 DNA follows: TGTGCCAGCAGCGTAGGGGCAGCTAACTATGGCTACACCTTC. Its translation: CASSVGAANYGYTF.

The chain combines TRBV6-5 with TRBJ1-2; 7 bases are a match to TRBD1. In germline, CDR1 is MNHEY, CDR2 SVGAGI. The CDR3 is 13 residues long. V trimming: 7 bases; J trimming: 6 bases; junction bases outside the gene matches: 8. DNA for the CDR3: TGTGCCAGCACCTGGGATAGGGGGCATGGCTACACCTTC. Its protein product is CASTWDRGHGYTF.

The CDR3 spells CAWRQSNQPQHF. DNA of the CDR3: TGTGCCTGGAGGCAGAGCAATCAGCCCCAGCATTTT. V and J are TRBV30 and TRBJ1-5; no firm D call. Looked up from germline, CDR1 is GTSNPN and CDR2 is SVGIG (reference sequence). There are 12 residues in the CDR3. Trimming stripped 3 bases from V and 1 base from J, with 4 bases between.

This chain joins TRBV30 and TRBJ1-4, with D possibly TRBD1 on 5 matching bases. V was shortened by 5 bases and J by 8 bases, with 15 bases between the two germline ends. Per the germline V gene, CDR1 is GTSNPN and CDR2 is SVGIG (reference sequence). This CDR3 region has 13 residues. The CDR3, as DNA: TGTGCCTGGGGTCCGGGGGGACGGGAAAAACTGTTTTTT. This sequence encodes CAWGPGGREKLFF.

The CDR3 DNA sequence: TGTGCCACCAGCAGAGCGGCGGGGGGCTACAATGAGCAGTTCTTC. Its translation is CATSRAAGGYNEQFF. The chain uses TRBV15 and TRBJ2-1, with 8 bases that match TRBD2. The V gene end was trimmed by 1 base and the J gene end by 3 bases; junction bases not matched to a gene: 2. Per germline, CDR1 LNHNV and CDR2 YYDKDF (reference sequence). The CDR3 extends over 15 amino acids.

The V gene is TRBV15, the J gene TRBJ2-5, with 7 bases aligning to TRBD2. This CDR3 spans 15 amino acids. Per the germline V gene, CDR1 is LNHNV and CDR2 is YYDKDF (reference sequence). The V gene end was trimmed by 0 bases and the J gene end by 5 bases; junction bases not matched to a gene: 6. This CDR3 is CATSRDLGGGETQYF. DNA for the CDR3: TGTGCCACCAGCAGAGATCTGGGGGGGGGTGAGACCCAGTACTTC.

The chain uses TRBV14 and TRBJ2-7, with 13 bases lining up with TRBD2. This CDR3 region has 17 residues. Germline values: CDR1 SGHDN, CDR2 FVKESK. J was trimmed by 6 bases and V by 4 bases; bases with no gene match: 12. Written as DNA, the CDR3 is TGTGCCAGCAGCCCCCGGACTAGCGGGAGTAGGTACGGCGAGCAGTACTTC. It encodes CASSPRTSGSRYGEQYF.

This clone has just one count. CDR3 in DNA: TGTGCCACCATAACCGGGACAGGGGGCTTTGGGAACACTGAAGCTTTCTTT. As protein: CATITGTGGFGNTEAFF. The chain combines TRBV2 with TRBJ1-1; 12 positions agree with TRBD1. The CDR3 spans 17 residues. The germline gives CDR1 SNHLY, CDR2 FYNNEI. Unmatched junction bases numbered 13, after V lost 10 bases and J lost 1 base.

The gene calls are TRBV19 and TRBJ2-6; 10 nucleotides align to TRBD1. V trimming: 4 bases; J trimming: 2 bases; junction bases outside the gene matches: 17. The V gene's germline CDR1 is LNHDA and CDR2 SQIVND (reference sequence). The length of the CDR3 is 21 residues. The CDR3 nucleotides are TGTGCCAGTAGTACAAACCCGGGACAGGGGATCCTTCAAGCTGGGGCCAACGTCCTGACTTTC. Translated: CASSTNPGQGILQAGANVLTF.

The rearrangement uses TRBV29-1 and TRBJ2-3; 8 positions match TRBD1. Germline V CDR1 and CDR2: SQVTM, ANQGSEA. The CDR3 totals 14 residues. With V trimmed by 3 bases and J by 6 bases, 8 bases remained unmatched. The CDR3 DNA is TGCAGCGTTGACCCACCGGGACAGGCGGATACGCAGTATTTT. Translation: CSVDPPGQADTQYF.

The CDR3 DNA reads TGTGCCAGCAGCCCCGGACTAGCGGGAGTGGGGGGTGAGCAGTTCTTC. It codes for CASSPGLAGVGGEQFF. The V gene is TRBV11-2, the J gene TRBJ2-1, with 13 bases identical to TRBD2. Germline CDR1 SGHAT, CDR2 FQNNGV. CDR3 length equals 16 residues. Germline trimming cut 5 bases from V and 9 bases from J; bases unmatched to any gene: 10.

The V gene is TRBV11-2, the J gene TRBJ2-2; 8 nucleotides agree with TRBD2. Trimming removed 5 bases from V and 8 bases from J; junction bases left unmatched: 7. The CDR3 is 14 amino acids. The germline CDR1 and CDR2 sequences are SGHAT and FQNNGV. DNA for the CDR3: TGTGCCAGCAGCAAAGCGGGGGTCCCGGGGGAGCTGTTTTTT. The encoded protein is CASSKAGVPGELFF.

The chain has TRBV19 and TRBJ1-5; possible D gene TRBD1, 6 bases. The CDR3 loop spans 16 amino acids. Germline V gives CDR1 LNHDA, CDR2 SQIVND (reference sequence). The V end was cut by 5 bases, the J end by 0 bases, with 14 bases between. DNA for the CDR3: TGTGCCAGTAGTGACGGGACACGGGGTAGCAATCAGCCCCAGCATTTT. As protein: CASSDGTRGSNQPQHF. The full variable domain, with the rest looked up from reference TRBV19 and TRBJ1-5, is DGGITQSPKYLFRKEGQNVTLSCEQNLNHDAMYWYRQDPGQGLRLIYYSQIVNDFQKGDIAEGYSVSREKKESFPLTVTSAQKNPTAFYLCASSDGTRGSNQPQHFGDGTRLSIL.